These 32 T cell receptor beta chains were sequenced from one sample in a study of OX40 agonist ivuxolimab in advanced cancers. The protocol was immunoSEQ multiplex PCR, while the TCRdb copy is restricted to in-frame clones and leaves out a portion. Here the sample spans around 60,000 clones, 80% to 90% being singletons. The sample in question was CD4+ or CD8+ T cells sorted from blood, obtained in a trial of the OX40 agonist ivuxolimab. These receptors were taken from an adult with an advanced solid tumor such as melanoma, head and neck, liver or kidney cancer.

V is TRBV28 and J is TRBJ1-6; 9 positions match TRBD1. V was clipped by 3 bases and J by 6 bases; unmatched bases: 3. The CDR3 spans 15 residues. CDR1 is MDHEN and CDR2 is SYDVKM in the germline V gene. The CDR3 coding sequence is TGTGCCAGCAGTTTGTCGGGACAGGGTAATTCACCCCTCCACTTT. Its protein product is CASSLSGQGNSPLHF.

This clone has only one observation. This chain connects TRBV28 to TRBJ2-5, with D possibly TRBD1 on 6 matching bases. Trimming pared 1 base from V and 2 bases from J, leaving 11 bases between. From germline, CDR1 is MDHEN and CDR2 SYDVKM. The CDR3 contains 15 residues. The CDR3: CASSLFSGEQETQYF. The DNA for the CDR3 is TGTGCCAGCAGTTTATTTTCAGGGGAACAAGAGACCCAGTACTTC.

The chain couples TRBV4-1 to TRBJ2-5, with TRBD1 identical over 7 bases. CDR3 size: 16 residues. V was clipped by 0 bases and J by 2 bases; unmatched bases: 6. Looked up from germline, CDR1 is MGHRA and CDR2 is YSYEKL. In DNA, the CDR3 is TGCGCCAGCAGCCAAGATATTAACAGGGGTCAAGAGACCCAGTACTTC. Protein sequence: CASSQDINRGQETQYF.

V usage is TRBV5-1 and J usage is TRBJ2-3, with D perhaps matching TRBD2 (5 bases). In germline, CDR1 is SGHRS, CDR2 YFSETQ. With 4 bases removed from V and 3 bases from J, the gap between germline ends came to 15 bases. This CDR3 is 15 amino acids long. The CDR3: CASSPTRGRTDTQYF. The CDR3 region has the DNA TGCGCCAGCAGCCCGACACGAGGGAGAACAGATACGCAGTATTTT. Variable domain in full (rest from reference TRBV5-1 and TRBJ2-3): KAGVTQTPRYLIKTRGQQVTLSCSPISGHRSVSWYQQTPGQGLQFLFEYFSETQRNKGNFPGRFSGRQFSNSRSEMNVSTLELGDSALYLCASSPTRGRTDTQYFGPGTRLTVL.

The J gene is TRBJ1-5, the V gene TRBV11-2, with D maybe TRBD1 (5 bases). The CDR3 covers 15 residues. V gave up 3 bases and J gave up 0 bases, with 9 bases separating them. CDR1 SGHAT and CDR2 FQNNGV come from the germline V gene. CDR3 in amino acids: CASSLERGSNQPQHF. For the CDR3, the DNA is TGTGCCAGCAGCTTGGAAAGGGGTAGCAATCAGCCCCAGCATTTT. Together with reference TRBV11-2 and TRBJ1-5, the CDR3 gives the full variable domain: EAGVAQSPRYKIIEKRQSVAFWCNPISGHATLYWYQQILGQGPKLLIQFQNNGVVDDSQLPKDRFSAERLKGVDSTLKIQPAKLEDSAVYLCASSLERGSNQPQHFGDGTRLSIL.

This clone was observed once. CDR3 sequence (DNA): TGTGCCAGCAGATCTAGCGGCCTCAACACAGATACGCAGTATTTT. It yields the protein CASRSSGLNTDTQYF. V and J are TRBV27 and TRBJ2-3, with 7 bases that match TRBD2. J was trimmed by 2 bases and V by 6 bases; bases with no gene match: 8. Per germline, CDR1 MNHEY and CDR2 SMNVEV (reference sequence). The CDR3 runs to 15 residues.

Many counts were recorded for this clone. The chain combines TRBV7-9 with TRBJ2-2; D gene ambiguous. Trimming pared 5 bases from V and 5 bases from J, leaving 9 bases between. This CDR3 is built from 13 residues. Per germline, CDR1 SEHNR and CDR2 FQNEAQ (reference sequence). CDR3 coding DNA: TGTGCCAGCAGCATTCGGCAAACCGGGGAGCTGTTTTTT. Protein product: CASSIRQTGELFF.

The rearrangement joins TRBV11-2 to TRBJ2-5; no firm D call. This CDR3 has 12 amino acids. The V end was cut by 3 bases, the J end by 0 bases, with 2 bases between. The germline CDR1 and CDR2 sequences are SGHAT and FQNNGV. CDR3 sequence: CASSLYQETQYF. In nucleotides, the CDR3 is TGTGCCAGCAGCTTGTACCAAGAGACCCAGTACTTC.

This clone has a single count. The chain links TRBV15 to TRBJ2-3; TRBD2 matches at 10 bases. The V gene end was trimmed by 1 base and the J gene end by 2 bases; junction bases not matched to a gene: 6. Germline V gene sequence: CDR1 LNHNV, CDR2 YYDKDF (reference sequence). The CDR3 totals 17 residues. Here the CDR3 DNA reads TGTGCCACCAGCAGAGGGGTAGCGGGGGGAACCACAGATACGCAGTATTTT. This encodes CATSRGVAGGTTDTQYF.

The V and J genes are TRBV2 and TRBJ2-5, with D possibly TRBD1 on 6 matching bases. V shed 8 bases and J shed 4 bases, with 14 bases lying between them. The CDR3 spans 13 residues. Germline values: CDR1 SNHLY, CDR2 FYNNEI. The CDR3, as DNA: TGTGCCAGCCGGTGGCAGGGGATAGAGACCCAGTACTTC. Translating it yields CASRWQGIETQYF.

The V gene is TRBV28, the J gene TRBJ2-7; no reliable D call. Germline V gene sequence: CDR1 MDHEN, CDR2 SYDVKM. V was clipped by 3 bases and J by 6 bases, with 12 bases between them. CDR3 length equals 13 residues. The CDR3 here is CASSLNHLGEQYF. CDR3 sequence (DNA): TGTGCCAGCAGTTTGAACCATTTAGGCGAGCAGTACTTC.

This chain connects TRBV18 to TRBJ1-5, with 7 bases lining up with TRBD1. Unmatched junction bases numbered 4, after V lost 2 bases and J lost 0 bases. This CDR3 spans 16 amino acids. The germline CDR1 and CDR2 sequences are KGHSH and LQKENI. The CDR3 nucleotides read TGTGCCAGCTCACCAGGGACAGCTTATAGCAATCAGCCCCAGCATTTT. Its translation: CASSPGTAYSNQPQHF.

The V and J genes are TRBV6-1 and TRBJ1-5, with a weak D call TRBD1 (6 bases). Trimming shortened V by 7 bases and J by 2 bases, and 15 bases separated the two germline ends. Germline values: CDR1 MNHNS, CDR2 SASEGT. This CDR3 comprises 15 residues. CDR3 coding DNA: TGTGCCAGCACCCCCCTAGGGGGAGGCAATCAGCCCCAGCATTTT. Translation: CASTPLGGGNQPQHF.

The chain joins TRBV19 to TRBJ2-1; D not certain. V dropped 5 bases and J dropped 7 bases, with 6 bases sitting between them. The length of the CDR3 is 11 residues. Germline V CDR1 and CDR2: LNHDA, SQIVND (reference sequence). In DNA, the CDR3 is TGTGCCAGTAGTTCCTGGAATGAGCAGTTCTTC. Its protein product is CASSSWNEQFF.

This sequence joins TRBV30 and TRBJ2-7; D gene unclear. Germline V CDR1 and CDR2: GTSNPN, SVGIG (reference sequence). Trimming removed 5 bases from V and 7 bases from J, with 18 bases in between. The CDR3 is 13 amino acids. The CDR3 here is CAWSRLFLGEQYF. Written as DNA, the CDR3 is TGTGCCTGGTCACGACTCTTCCTGGGAGAGCAGTACTTC.

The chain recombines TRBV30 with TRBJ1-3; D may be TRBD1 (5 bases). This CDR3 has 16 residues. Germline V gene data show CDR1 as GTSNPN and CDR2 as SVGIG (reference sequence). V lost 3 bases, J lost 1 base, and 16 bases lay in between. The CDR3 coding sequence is TGTGCCTGGAGCGCCGGGACTTGGACTTCTGGAAACACCATATATTTT. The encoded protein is CAWSAGTWTSGNTIYF. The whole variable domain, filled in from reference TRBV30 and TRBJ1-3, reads SQTIHQWPATLVQPVGSPLSLECTVEGTSNPNLYWYRQAAGRGLQLLFYSVGIGQISSEVPQNLSASRPQDRQFILSSKKLLLSDSGFYLCAWSAGTWTSGNTIYFGEGSWLTVV.

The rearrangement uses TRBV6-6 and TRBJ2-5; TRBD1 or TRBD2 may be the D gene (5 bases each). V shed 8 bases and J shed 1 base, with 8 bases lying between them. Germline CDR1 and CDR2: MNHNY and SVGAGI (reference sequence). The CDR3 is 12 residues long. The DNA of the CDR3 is TGTGCCAGCGGGACGACCCAAGAGACCCAGTACTTC. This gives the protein CASGTTQETQYF.

CDR3 protein: CASSPRGSETQYF. The CDR3 nucleotides read TGTGCCAGCAGCCCCAGGGGCAGTGAGACCCAGTACTTC. The J gene is TRBJ2-5, the V gene TRBV7-2, with D possibly TRBD1 on 6 matching bases. Germline V gene sequence: CDR1 SGHTA, CDR2 FQGNSA. This CDR3 has 13 amino acids. The V and J ends lost 5 bases and 5 bases respectively, with 12 bases between them.

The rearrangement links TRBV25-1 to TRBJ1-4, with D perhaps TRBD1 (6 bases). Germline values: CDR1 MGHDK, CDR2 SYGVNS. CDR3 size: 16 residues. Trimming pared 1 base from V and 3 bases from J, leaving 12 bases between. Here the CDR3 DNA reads TGTGCCAGCAGTGAATGGGGGGCGGCCCCTAATGAAAAACTGTTTTTT. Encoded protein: CASSEWGAAPNEKLFF. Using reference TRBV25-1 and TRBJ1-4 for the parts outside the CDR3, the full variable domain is EADIYQTPRYLVIGTGKKITLECSQTMGHDKMYWYQQDPGMELHLIHYSYGVNSTEKGDLSSESTVSRIRTEHFPLTLESARPSHTSQYLCASSEWGAAPNEKLFFGSGTQLSVL.

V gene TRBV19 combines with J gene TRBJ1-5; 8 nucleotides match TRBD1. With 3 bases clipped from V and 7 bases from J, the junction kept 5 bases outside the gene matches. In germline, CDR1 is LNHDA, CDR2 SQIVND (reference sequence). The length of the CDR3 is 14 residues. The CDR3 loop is CASSIPPGGQPQHF. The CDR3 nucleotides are TGTGCCAGTAGTATTCCGCCAGGGGGCCAGCCCCAGCATTTT. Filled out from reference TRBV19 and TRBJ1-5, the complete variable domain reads DGGITQSPKYLFRKEGQNVTLSCEQNLNHDAMYWYRQDPGQGLRLIYYSQIVNDFQKGDIAEGYSVSREKKESFPLTVTSAQKNPTAFYLCASSIPPGGQPQHFGDGTRLSIL.

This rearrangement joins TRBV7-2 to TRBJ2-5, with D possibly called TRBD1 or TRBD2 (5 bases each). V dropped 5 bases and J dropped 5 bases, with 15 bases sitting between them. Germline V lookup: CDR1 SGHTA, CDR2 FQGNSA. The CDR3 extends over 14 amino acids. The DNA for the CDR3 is TGTGCCAGCAGCCCCCGCAACGGGGCGGAGACCCAGTACTTC. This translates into CASSPRNGAETQYF.

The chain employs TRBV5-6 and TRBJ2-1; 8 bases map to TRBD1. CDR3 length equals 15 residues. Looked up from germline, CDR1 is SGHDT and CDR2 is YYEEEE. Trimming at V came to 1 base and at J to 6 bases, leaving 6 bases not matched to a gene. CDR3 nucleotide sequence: TGTGCCAGCAGCTTGAGACAGGGGATCGCCAATGAGCAGTTCTTC. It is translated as CASSLRQGIANEQFF. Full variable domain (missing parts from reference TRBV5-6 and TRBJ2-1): DAGVTQSPTHLIKTRGQQVTLRCSPKSGHDTVSWYQQALGQGPQFIFQYYEEEERQRGNFPDRFSGHQFPNYSSELNVNALLLGDSALYLCASSLRQGIANEQFFGPGTRLTVL.

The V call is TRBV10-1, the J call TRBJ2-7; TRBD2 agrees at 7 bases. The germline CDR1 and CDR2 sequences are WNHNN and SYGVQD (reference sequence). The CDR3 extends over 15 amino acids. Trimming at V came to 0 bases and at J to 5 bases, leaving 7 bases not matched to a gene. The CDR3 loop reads CASSESGGLRDEQYF. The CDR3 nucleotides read TGCGCCAGCAGTGAGTCGGGGGGGTTGAGGGACGAGCAGTACTTC.

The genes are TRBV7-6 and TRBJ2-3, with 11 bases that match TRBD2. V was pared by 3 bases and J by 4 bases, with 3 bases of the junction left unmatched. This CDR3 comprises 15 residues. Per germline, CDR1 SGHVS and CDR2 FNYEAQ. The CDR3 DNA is TGTGCCAGCAGCTTTAGCGGGGGGGCCCCAGATACGCAGTATTTT. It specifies CASSFSGGAPDTQYF. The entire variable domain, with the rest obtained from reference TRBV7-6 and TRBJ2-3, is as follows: GAGVSQSPRYKVTKRGQDVALRCDPISGHVSLYWYRQALGQGPEFLTYFNYEAQQDKSGLPNDRFSAERPEGSISTLTIQRTEQRDSAMYRCASSFSGGAPDTQYFGPGTRLTVL.

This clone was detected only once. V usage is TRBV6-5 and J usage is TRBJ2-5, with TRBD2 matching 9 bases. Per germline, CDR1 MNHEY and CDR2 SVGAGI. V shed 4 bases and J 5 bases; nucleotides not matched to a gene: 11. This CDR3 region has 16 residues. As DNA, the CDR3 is TGTGCCAGCAGTTCCCGGAGGGCGGGGGGGCTTGAGACCCAGTACTTC. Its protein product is CASSSRRAGGLETQYF.

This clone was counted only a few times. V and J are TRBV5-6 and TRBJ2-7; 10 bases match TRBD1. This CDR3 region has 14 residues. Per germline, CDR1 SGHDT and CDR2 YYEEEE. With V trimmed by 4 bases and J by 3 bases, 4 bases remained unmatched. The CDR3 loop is CASSVRDRGYEQYF. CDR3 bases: TGTGCCAGCAGCGTCCGGGACAGGGGCTACGAGCAGTACTTC.

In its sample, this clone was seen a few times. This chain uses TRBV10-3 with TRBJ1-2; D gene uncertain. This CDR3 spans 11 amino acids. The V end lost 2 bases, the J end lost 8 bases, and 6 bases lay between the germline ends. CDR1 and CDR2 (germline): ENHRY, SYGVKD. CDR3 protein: CAISEGQGYTF. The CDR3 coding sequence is TGTGCCATCAGTGAGGGGCAAGGCTACACCTTC.

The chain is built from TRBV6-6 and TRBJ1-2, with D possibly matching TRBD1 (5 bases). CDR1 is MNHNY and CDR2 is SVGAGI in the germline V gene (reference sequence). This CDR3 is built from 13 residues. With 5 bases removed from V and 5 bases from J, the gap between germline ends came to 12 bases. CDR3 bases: TGTGCCAGCAGTGAGGGACGGCTGTATGGCTACACCTTC. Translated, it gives CASSEGRLYGYTF.

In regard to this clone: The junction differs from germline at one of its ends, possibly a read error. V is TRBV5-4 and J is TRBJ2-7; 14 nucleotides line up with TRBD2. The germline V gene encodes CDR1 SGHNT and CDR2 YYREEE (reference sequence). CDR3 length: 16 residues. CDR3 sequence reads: CASSREVTSGRGTSSF. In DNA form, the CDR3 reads TGTGCCAGCAGCAGAGAGGTGACTAGCGGGAGGGGTACGAGCAGCTTC.

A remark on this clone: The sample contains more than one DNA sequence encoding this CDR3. The CDR3 region has the DNA TGCGCCAGCAGCTTGGATACGGGGGGCAGTCAGCCCCAGCATTTT. It specifies CASSLDTGGSQPQHF. V usage is TRBV5-1 and J usage is TRBJ1-5, with D possibly TRBD1 on 6 matching bases. The germline V and J ends were trimmed by 0 bases and 6 bases, with 13 bases remaining between them. This CDR3 has 15 amino acids. CDR1 SGHRS and CDR2 YFSETQ come from the germline V gene.

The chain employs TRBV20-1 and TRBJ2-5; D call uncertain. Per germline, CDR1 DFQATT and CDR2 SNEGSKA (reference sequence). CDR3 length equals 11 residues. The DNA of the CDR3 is TGCAGCCTCGAGGCGGCGGAGACCCAGTACTTC. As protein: CSLEAAETQYF.

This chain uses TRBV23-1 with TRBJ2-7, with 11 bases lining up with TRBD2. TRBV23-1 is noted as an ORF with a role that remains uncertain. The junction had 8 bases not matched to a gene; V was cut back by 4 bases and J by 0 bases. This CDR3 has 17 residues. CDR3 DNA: TGCGCCAGCAGTCTATACATAGCGGGGGGGGCCTCCTACGAGCAGTACTTC. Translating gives CASSLYIAGGASYEQYF.